The 11 T cell receptor beta chains reported below all come from one sample, sequenced in a study of blood T cell repertoires in COVID-19. Only in-frame clones appear in the TCRdb table, and some are missing; sequencing was by immunoSEQ multiplex PCR. The profile shows about 180,000 clones, more than 75% of them singletons. Sequencing was performed on PBMCs or T cells enriched from blood (not recorded which). The receptors were sampled from a human donor with acute COVID-19. The donor label of this sample is uncertain.

Turning to this clone: Other DNA sequences within the sample encode an identical CDR3. This chain connects TRBV7-2 to TRBJ2-7; D gene ambiguous. The germline gives CDR1 SGHTA, CDR2 FQGNSA. Between the trimmed V and J ends, which lost 1 base and 2 bases, there was a span of 9 bases. The CDR3 sequence is 14 residues long. The CDR3 is CASSLGGGPYEQYF. CDR3 nucleotides: TGTGCCAGCAGCTTAGGAGGCGGCCCCTACGAGCAGTACTTC.

The chain has TRBV29-1 and TRBJ1-1, with 9 nucleotides matching TRBD1. The CDR3 loop spans 16 amino acids. V shed 4 bases and J 5 bases; nucleotides not matched to a gene: 14. Germline V gene sequence: CDR1 SQVTM, CDR2 ANQGSEA. CDR3 loop: CSVGRDNRGRKTEAFF. DNA for the CDR3: TGCAGCGTTGGCAGGGATAACAGGGGGCGAAAGACTGAAGCTTTCTTT.

V gene TRBV19 combines with J gene TRBJ2-1; the D gene is possibly TRBD2 (7 bases). V was cut by 5 bases and J by 12 bases, with 17 bases left in between. Germline V gene lookup returns CDR1 LNHDA and CDR2 SQIVND (reference sequence). The CDR3 extends over 13 amino acids. The CDR3 is CASSEGGAPVQFF. The CDR3 bases are TGTGCCAGTAGTGAAGGGGGGGCCCCCGTGCAGTTCTTC. The full variable domain, completed using reference TRBV19 and TRBJ2-1, is DGGITQSPKYLFRKEGQNVTLSCEQNLNHDAMYWYRQDPGQGLRLIYYSQIVNDFQKGDIAEGYSVSREKKESFPLTVTSAQKNPTAFYLCASSEGGAPVQFFGPGTRLTVL.

V gene TRBV5-8 combines with J gene TRBJ2-5, with 7 bases matching TRBD1. With V trimmed by 2 bases and J by 5 bases, 3 bases remained unmatched. The CDR3 is 13 amino acids. The germline gives CDR1 SGHTS, CDR2 YDEGEE. CDR3 sequence: CASSLGGGETQYF. CDR3 coding DNA: TGTGCCAGCAGCTTAGGGGGCGGGGAGACCCAGTACTTC.

This clone was detected only once. The chain carries TRBV6-4 and TRBJ2-5, with 8 bases fitting TRBD2. Germline values: CDR1 MRHNA, CDR2 SNTAGT. This CDR3 region has 15 residues. Trimming cost V 0 bases and J 5 bases; bases outside gene matches: 5. CDR3 sequence (DNA): TGTGCCAGCAGTGACTCTGCGGGGGGTACGGAGACCCAGTACTTC. Translated: CASSDSAGGTETQYF.

V gene TRBV14 combines with J gene TRBJ2-3, with 8 bases lining up with TRBD2. Germline V gives CDR1 SGHDN, CDR2 FVKESK. Losses at the gene ends were 2 bases for V and 1 base for J; bases not matched to a gene: 5. The CDR3 is made up of 16 amino acids. CDR3 in DNA: TGTGCCAGCAGCCAATCGGGGGGGACGGGCACAGATACGCAGTATTTT. Its protein product is CASSQSGGTGTDTQYF.

V and J are TRBV28 and TRBJ1-4, with no clear D. In germline, CDR1 is MDHEN, CDR2 SYDVKM. The CDR3 length is 18 residues. Trimming took 5 bases from V and 8 from J, leaving 27 bases between them. CDR3: CASSGQSGAVGLFEKLFF. The CDR3 DNA reads TGTGCCAGCAGTGGGCAATCGGGAGCAGTGGGATTATTCGAAAAACTGTTTTTT.

This clone occurred once. The V gene is TRBV5-1, the J gene TRBJ2-5; the match to TRBD1 covers 9 bases. Germline loops: CDR1 SGHRS, CDR2 YFSETQ. The CDR3 sequence is 15 residues long. The trim removed 2 bases at V and 3 bases at J, leaving 5 bases unmatched. The CDR3 is CASSFNDRGEETQYF. CDR3 DNA: TGCGCCAGCAGCTTTAATGACAGGGGGGAAGAGACCCAGTACTTC. The full variable domain, rest sourced from reference TRBV5-1 and TRBJ2-5, is KAGVTQTPRYLIKTRGQQVTLSCSPISGHRSVSWYQQTPGQGLQFLFEYFSETQRNKGNFPGRFSGRQFSNSRSEMNVSTLELGDSALYLCASSFNDRGEETQYFGPGTRLLVL.

The rearrangement links TRBV6-1 to TRBJ2-3; 7 bases line up with TRBD1. Germline assignment: CDR1 MNHNS and CDR2 SASEGT. The CDR3 is 16 residues long. V trimming: 4 bases; J trimming: 2 bases; junction bases outside the gene matches: 9. DNA of the CDR3: TGTGCCAGCAGTGGCCATACAGGGGCCCTCACAGATACGCAGTATTTT. Its protein is CASSGHTGALTDTQYF.

The V call is TRBV7-8, the J call TRBJ2-1; D is unresolved. The V gene lost 5 bases and the J gene lost 7 bases, with 9 bases spanning the gap. The CDR3 consists of 12 residues. Germline assignment: CDR1 SGHVS and CDR2 FQNEAQ. The CDR3 loop is CASSRSVNEQFF. For the CDR3, the DNA is TGTGCCAGCAGCCGCTCGGTAAATGAGCAGTTCTTC. The variable domain in full, completed from reference TRBV7-8 and TRBJ2-1, reads GAGVSQSPRYKVAKRGQDVALRCDPISGHVSLFWYQQALGQGPEFLTYFQNEAQLDKSGLPSDRFFAERPEGSVSTLKIQRTQQEDSAVYLCASSRSVNEQFFGPGTRLTVL.

The genes are TRBV11-3 and TRBJ2-5, with 11 nucleotides matching TRBD2. The CDR3 is made up of 15 amino acids. Germline V lookup: CDR1 SGHNT, CDR2 YENEEA. V gave up 1 base and J gave up 3 bases; unmatched junction bases: 1. DNA for the CDR3: TGTGCCAGCAGCTTAGGGGGACTAGCGGAAGAGACCCAGTACTTC. As protein: CASSLGGLAEETQYF.